These 20 T cell receptor beta chains were all obtained from the same sample, sequenced in a study of cytomegalovirus exposure and HLA in healthy donors. Researchers ran the PCR with 60 Vbeta and 13 Jbeta primers. Assay used: immunoSEQ multiplex PCR; TCRdb lists only in-frame clones, some missing. The sample yields roughly 150,000 clones, over 80% seen once. Source material: PBMCs. These receptor sequences come from a boy aged 2-9 years in good health and CMV-seronegative.

This chain joins TRBV5-1 and TRBJ1-4; 9 bases fit TRBD1. The CDR3 is 15 residues long. Germline loops: CDR1 SGHRS, CDR2 YFSETQ. V lost 4 bases and J lost 5; bases outside the gene matches: 6. CDR3 sequence reads: CASSPEGQGNEKLFF. In DNA, the CDR3 is TGCGCCAGCAGCCCAGAAGGACAGGGGAATGAAAAACTGTTTTTT.

The gene calls are TRBV2 and TRBJ2-7; D possibly corresponds to TRBD1 (5 bases). The CDR3 loop spans 14 amino acids. V gave up 0 bases and J gave up 4 bases, with 10 bases separating them. Per germline, CDR1 SNHLY and CDR2 FYNNEI. The CDR3 DNA sequence: TGTGCCAGCAGTGAAGCAGAGTCAGGGTACGAGCAGTACGTC. Translating gives CASSEAESGYEQYV.

This chain uses TRBV4-1 with TRBJ2-1, with 9 bases aligning to TRBD2. Trimming removed 0 bases from V and 8 bases from J; junction bases left unmatched: 8. This CDR3 contains 16 residues. The germline V gene has CDR1 MGHRA and CDR2 YSYEKL. The CDR3 DNA reads TGCGCCAGCAGCCAAGATAGGGCTAGCGGGGCCGATGAGCAGTTCTTC. Protein product: CASSQDRASGADEQFF.

A few counts support this clone. This sequence joins TRBV7-6 and TRBJ2-1; D unresolved. V lost 6 bases, J lost 3 bases, and 6 bases lay in between. Germline V CDR1 and CDR2: SGHVS, FNYEAQ. There are 12 residues in the CDR3. CDR3 bases: TGTGCCAGCAGTTCGTTCTACAATGAGCAGTTCTTC. This codes for CASSSFYNEQFF.

This chain joins TRBV19 and TRBJ1-5; D possibly corresponds to TRBD1 (6 bases). CDR1 and CDR2 from the germline V gene are LNHDA and SQIVND (reference sequence). This CDR3 region has 15 residues. Trimming took 5 bases from V and 6 from J, leaving 17 bases between them. CDR3 amino acids: CASSRTAGGGQPQHF. In DNA, the CDR3 is TGTGCCAGTAGTCGGACAGCCGGCGGTGGTCAGCCCCAGCATTTT.

This clone was seen a single time. Written as DNA, the CDR3 is TGTGCCAGCAGCCAACTCAGGGTCAAGCAGTTCTTC. Translated, it gives CASSQLRVKQFF. The chain links TRBV14 to TRBJ2-1; a possible D gene is TRBD1 (5 bases). The V end lost 2 bases, the J end lost 11 bases, and 10 bases lay between the germline ends. The CDR3 contains 12 residues. Germline V gene lookup returns CDR1 SGHDN and CDR2 FVKESK.

The CDR3 coding sequence is TGTGCCAGCAGCTTGGGGCTAGCGGGGCTCAATGAGCAGTTCTTC. This gives the protein CASSLGLAGLNEQFF. The V call is TRBV5-4, the J call TRBJ2-1; 9 bases map to TRBD2. V shed 0 bases, J shed 6 bases, and the junction held 4 bases outside the gene matches. Germline CDR1 and CDR2: SGHNT and YYREEE (reference sequence). This CDR3 is 15 amino acids long.

A single count supports this clone. In nucleotides, the CDR3 is TGCGCCAGCAGCTTGGGACAGGGGGATCAGCCCCAGCATTTT. Translating gives CASSLGQGDQPQHF. This rearrangement joins TRBV5-1 to TRBJ1-5; TRBD1 matches 9 bases. The CDR3 is made up of 14 amino acids. From germline, CDR1 is SGHRS and CDR2 YFSETQ. With V trimmed by 0 bases and J by 5 bases, 0 bases remained unmatched.

J is TRBJ2-5 and V is TRBV5-4; TRBD2 agrees at 7 bases. The CDR3 spans 14 residues. The V gene end was trimmed by 1 base and the J gene end by 7 bases; junction bases not matched to a gene: 7. Germline CDR1 SGHNT, CDR2 YYREEE (reference sequence). The CDR3 DNA is TGTGCCAGCAGCTTGCGGGGGGTTTTTAGGACCCAGTACTTC. It codes for CASSLRGVFRTQYF.

This chain links TRBV7-9 with TRBJ1-3; D may be TRBD1 (5 bases). V lost 4 bases and J lost 0, with 19 bases in between. The germline gives CDR1 SEHNR, CDR2 FQNEAQ (reference sequence). The CDR3 totals 18 residues. The CDR3 sequence is CASSSLTGVVPSGNTIYF. The CDR3 bases are TGTGCCAGCAGCTCCCTAACGGGGGTGGTCCCCTCTGGAAACACCATATATTTT.

The genes are TRBV2 and TRBJ2-7; maybe TRBD1 (6 bases). CDR3 size: 15 residues. The V and J ends lost 6 bases and 3 bases respectively, with 18 bases between them. Germline V gene lookup returns CDR1 SNHLY and CDR2 FYNNEI. The CDR3 is CASRFLRGIYYEQYV. CDR3 DNA: TGTGCCAGCAGGTTCTTAAGGGGGATTTACTACGAGCAGTACGTC.

V usage is TRBV28 and J usage is TRBJ2-1; D might be TRBD2 (6 bases). Per the germline V gene, CDR1 is MDHEN and CDR2 is SYDVKM. The CDR3 is made up of 13 amino acids. The germline V and J ends were trimmed by 4 bases and 11 bases, with 15 bases remaining between them. In DNA, the CDR3 is TGTGCCAGCAGTTATCGAGGGCGGGAAAAGCAGTTCTTC. Translating it yields CASSYRGREKQFF.

The V and J genes are TRBV2 and TRBJ1-4, with D possibly TRBD1 on 5 matching bases. The CDR3 has 13 residues. Deletions cut 6 bases from V and 5 bases from J, with 10 bases between. Germline CDR1 and CDR2: SNHLY and FYNNEI. The CDR3 region has the DNA TGTGCCAGCAGGCGGACATGGAATGAAAAACTGTTTTTT. Amino acids: CASRRTWNEKLFF.

This clone was seen only once. J is TRBJ2-5 and V is TRBV2; D uncertain. This CDR3 has 14 amino acids. Trimming removed 10 bases at V and 2 bases at J, with 17 bases between. The germline CDR1 and CDR2 sequences are SNHLY and FYNNEI. The CDR3 region is CAIAATAEQETQYF. The CDR3 bases are TGTGCCATCGCGGCGACTGCCGAACAAGAGACCCAGTACTTC.

This clone was found a few times. The chain employs TRBV4-3 and TRBJ2-3, with 8 bases that match TRBD1. The CDR3 has 14 amino acids. J lost 14 bases, V lost 4 bases, and 14 bases had no gene match. Germline V gives CDR1 LGHNA, CDR2 YSLEER. CDR3 protein: CASSLTHGGQARYF. The CDR3 DNA is TGCGCCAGCAGCCTCACCCACGGGGGACAGGCCCGGTATTTT.

In its sample, this clone was seen once. The V gene is TRBV7-9, the J gene TRBJ1-5; no reliable D call. Germline V gene lookup returns CDR1 SEHNR and CDR2 FQNEAQ (reference sequence). The CDR3 loop spans 14 amino acids. V lost 4 bases and J 1 base, leaving 8 bases between the germline ends. The CDR3: CASSWTGSNQPQHF. CDR3 DNA: TGTGCCAGCAGCTGGACGGGGAGCAATCAGCCCCAGCATTTT.

CDR3 region: CASSLGVHAEAFF. Here the CDR3 DNA reads TGTGCCAGCAGTTTGGGCGTTCATGCTGAAGCTTTCTTT. This chain uses TRBV6-5 with TRBJ1-1; D gene unclear. In germline, CDR1 is MNHEY, CDR2 SVGAGI. This CDR3 is 13 amino acids long. Trimming removed 4 bases at V and 6 bases at J, with 12 bases between.

The rearrangement joins TRBV2 to TRBJ2-7; 7 bases line up with TRBD2. The V segment lost 3 bases and the J segment 1 base; nucleotides outside the gene matches: 6. CDR1 is SNHLY and CDR2 is FYNNEI in the germline V gene. This CDR3 is built from 15 residues. CDR3 sequence: CASSERRSGSYEQYF. DNA of the CDR3: TGTGCCAGCAGTGAGAGACGTAGCGGGTCCTACGAGCAGTACTTC.

CDR3 in DNA: TGTGCCAGCAGTTACGGACAGGGTTCAGAGACCCAGTACTTC. It translates to CASSYGQGSETQYF. This sequence joins TRBV6-5 and TRBJ2-5; TRBD1 matches 8 bases. The junction had 3 bases not matched to a gene; V was cut back by 2 bases and J by 4 bases. The CDR3 runs 14 residues. Germline lookup yields CDR1 MNHEY and CDR2 SVGAGI.

The chain combines TRBV6-5 with TRBJ1-6; TRBD1 might be the D (6 bases). Germline V gene lookup returns CDR1 MNHEY and CDR2 SVGAGI. This CDR3 spans 15 amino acids. Trimming removed 2 bases at V and 7 bases at J, with 12 bases between. The CDR3 is CASSYETGGNSPLHF. DNA of the CDR3: TGTGCCAGCAGTTACGAGACAGGTGGGAATTCACCCCTCCACTTT.